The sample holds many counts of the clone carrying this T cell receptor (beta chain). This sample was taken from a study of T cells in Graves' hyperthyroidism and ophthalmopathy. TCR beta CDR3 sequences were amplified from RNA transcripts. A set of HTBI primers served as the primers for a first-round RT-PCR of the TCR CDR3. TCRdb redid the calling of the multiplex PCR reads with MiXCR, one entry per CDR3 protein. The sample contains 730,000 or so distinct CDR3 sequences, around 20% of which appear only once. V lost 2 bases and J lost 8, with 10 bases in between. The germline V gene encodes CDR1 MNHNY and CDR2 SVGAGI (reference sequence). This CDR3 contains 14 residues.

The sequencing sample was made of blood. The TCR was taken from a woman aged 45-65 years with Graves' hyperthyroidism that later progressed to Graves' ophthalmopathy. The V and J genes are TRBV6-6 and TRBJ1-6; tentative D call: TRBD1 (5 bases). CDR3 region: CASSYGTDDSPLHF. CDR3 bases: TGTGCCAGCAGTTACGGGACCGATGATTCACCCCTCCACTTT.